These 16 T cell receptor beta chains originate from one sample sequenced in a study of radiation and T cells in renal cell carcinoma. As to time point: baseline pretreatment blood. Described treatment: 15 Gy SBRT to primary tumor, nephrectomy 4 weeks later. The data were produced by immunoSEQ multiplex PCR, yet TCRdb's version contains in-frame clones alone and is incomplete. The data hold roughly 150,000 clones, with roughly 90% observed a single time. Sequences were derived from blood, sampled from a patient whose treatment included radiotherapy and nephrectomy. These receptors all come from a woman in her 70s with renal cell carcinoma.

The V and J genes are TRBV4-3 and TRBJ1-2; 11 positions agree with TRBD1. CDR1 LGHNA and CDR2 YSLEER come from the germline V gene. The CDR3 has 14 residues. Germline trimming cut 4 bases from V and 7 bases from J; bases unmatched to any gene: 5. CDR3 sequence: CASSPGQGAGGYTF. The CDR3 DNA reads as TGCGCCAGCAGCCCAGGACAGGGGGCAGGTGGCTACACCTTC.

This clone was seen only once. The rearrangement uses TRBV5-1 and TRBJ1-6, with unresolved D. The V gene lost 6 bases and the J gene lost 7 bases, with 11 bases spanning the gap. This CDR3 has 13 residues. Germline V gene lookup returns CDR1 SGHRS and CDR2 YFSETQ. The CDR3 here is CASTRDLNSPLHF. The CDR3 DNA follows: TGCGCCAGCACCCGGGATTTAAATTCACCCCTCCACTTT.

The chain employs TRBV6-8 and TRBJ2-1; D might be TRBD1 (5 bases). The germline V gene has CDR1 MNHGY and CDR2 SAAAGT. The CDR3 runs 11 residues. Trimming cost V 9 bases and J 7 bases, with 10 bases left between them. The DNA for the CDR3 is TGTGCCAGTTGGGGCCGGAATGAGCAGTTCTTC. Encoded protein: CASWGRNEQFF.

The chain couples TRBV19 to TRBJ2-7; the match to TRBD1 covers 8 bases. Germline V CDR1 and CDR2: LNHDA, SQIVND (reference sequence). V was pared by 6 bases and J by 3 bases, with 7 bases of the junction left unmatched. The CDR3 is 14 amino acids. The CDR3 sequence: CASSPTGEYYEQYF. The DNA of the CDR3 is TGTGCCAGTAGCCCGACAGGGGAATACTACGAGCAGTACTTC. Using reference TRBV19 and TRBJ2-7 for the parts outside the CDR3, the full variable domain is DGGITQSPKYLFRKEGQNVTLSCEQNLNHDAMYWYRQDPGQGLRLIYYSQIVNDFQKGDIAEGYSVSREKKESFPLTVTSAQKNPTAFYLCASSPTGEYYEQYFGPGTRLTVT.

V gene TRBV18 combines with J gene TRBJ1-6; D possibly corresponds to TRBD1 (5 bases). The germline V gene has CDR1 KGHSH and CDR2 LQKENI. V was shortened by 0 bases and J by 9 bases, with 12 bases between the two germline ends. The CDR3 spans 15 residues. In nucleotides, the CDR3 is TGTGCCAGCTCACCACCAAGCAGGGTGGGTTCACCCCTCCACTTT. It is translated as CASSPPSRVGSPLHF.

The chain uses TRBV20-1 and TRBJ1-2; D gene uncertain. The CDR3 sequence is 11 residues long. Trimming stripped 6 bases from V and 2 bases from J, with 7 bases between. Per germline, CDR1 DFQATT and CDR2 SNEGSKA (reference sequence). The CDR3 here is CSAPRNYGYTF. The CDR3 nucleotides are TGCAGTGCCCCGCGGAACTATGGCTACACCTTC.

The chain is built from TRBV19 and TRBJ1-1; D is uncertain. The CDR3 consists of 16 residues. Looked up from germline, CDR1 is LNHDA and CDR2 is SQIVND (reference sequence). With 7 bases removed from V and 1 base from J, the gap between germline ends came to 19 bases. CDR3 in amino acids: CASTPIRTASNTEAFF. The CDR3, as DNA: TGTGCCAGTACCCCTATTCGTACAGCCTCGAACACTGAAGCTTTCTTT.

The V gene is TRBV7-9, the J gene TRBJ1-1; no reliable D call. The CDR3 is 15 residues long. Germline lookup yields CDR1 SEHNR and CDR2 FQNEAQ (reference sequence). The V gene lost 0 bases and the J gene lost 5 bases, with 13 bases spanning the gap. The CDR3, as DNA: TGTGCCAGCAGCTTAGCGCTGGGAGTCCGAACTGAAGCTTTCTTT. This translates into CASSLALGVRTEAFF.

This clone was seen only a few times. J is TRBJ1-1 and V is TRBV28; D is unclear. The V and J ends lost 6 bases and 4 bases respectively, with 15 bases between them. The CDR3 consists of 14 residues. Per germline, CDR1 MDHEN and CDR2 SYDVKM. CDR3 coding DNA: TGTGCCAGCAGGACTACCGACTTTCGCACTGAAGCTTTCTTT. This translates into CASRTTDFRTEAFF.

V gene TRBV7-2 combines with J gene TRBJ1-2, with a weak D call TRBD1 (6 bases). This CDR3 has 17 residues. V was pared by 4 bases and J by 0 bases, with 18 bases between. The germline gives CDR1 SGHTA, CDR2 FQGNSA. In nucleotides, the CDR3 is TGTGCCAGCAGCTCAGTAGGGGGTCGCTACTCTAACTATGGCTACACCTTC. This codes for CASSSVGGRYSNYGYTF.

The chain uses TRBV25-1 and TRBJ1-1; D unclear. V lost 2 bases to trimming and J lost 5 bases, with 9 bases between them. This CDR3 has 13 residues. CDR1 is MGHDK, CDR2 SYGVNS, per germline. The CDR3, as DNA: TGTGCCAGCAGTGAACCCCGGAGGACTGAAGCTTTCTTT. Translating gives CASSEPRRTEAFF.

This rearrangement joins TRBV19 to TRBJ1-4; D not resolved. Looked up from germline, CDR1 is LNHDA and CDR2 is SQIVND (reference sequence). The CDR3 runs to 13 residues. V dropped 1 base and J dropped 7 bases, with 7 bases sitting between them. CDR3 DNA: TGTGCCAGTAGTATAGTCCGGTTTGAAAAACTGTTTTTT. It codes for CASSIVRFEKLFF.

This sequence joins TRBV7-2 and TRBJ2-7; D gene ambiguous. V lost 5 bases and J lost 3, with 8 bases in between. The germline gives CDR1 SGHTA, CDR2 FQGNSA. The CDR3 has 12 residues. In DNA, the CDR3 is TGTGCCAGCAGCCCCCGGAACTACGAGCAGTACTTC. It codes for CASSPRNYEQYF.

The chain combines TRBV19 with TRBJ1-3; D possibly corresponds to TRBD1 (5 bases). The CDR3 has 17 residues. Trimming removed 6 bases at V and 0 bases at J, with 18 bases between. Germline CDR1 and CDR2: LNHDA and SQIVND (reference sequence). Here the CDR3 reads CASRPGTQRASGNTIYF. The CDR3 nucleotides are TGTGCCAGTAGACCCGGGACGCAGAGAGCCTCTGGAAACACCATATATTTT. The full variable domain, rest sourced from reference TRBV19 and TRBJ1-3, is DGGITQSPKYLFRKEGQNVTLSCEQNLNHDAMYWYRQDPGQGLRLIYYSQIVNDFQKGDIAEGYSVSREKKESFPLTVTSAQKNPTAFYLCASRPGTQRASGNTIYFGEGSWLTVV.

This chain uses TRBV6-5 with TRBJ2-7; a possible D gene is TRBD1 (5 bases). The CDR3 runs to 14 residues. Germline V CDR1 and CDR2: MNHEY, SVGAGI. Between the trimmed V and J ends, which lost 2 bases and 4 bases, there was a span of 12 bases. The CDR3: CASSYTGFEYEQYF. The CDR3 DNA sequence: TGTGCCAGCAGTTACACAGGATTCGAATACGAGCAGTACTTC.

This chain uses TRBV9 with TRBJ1-6; no clear D gene. Trimming took 3 bases from V and 0 from J, leaving 10 bases between them. Germline CDR1 SGDLS, CDR2 YYNGEE. The length of the CDR3 is 16 residues. The CDR3 reads CASSGGKSSYNSPLHF. The CDR3 DNA follows: TGTGCCAGCAGCGGCGGGAAAAGCTCCTATAATTCACCCCTCCACTTT.